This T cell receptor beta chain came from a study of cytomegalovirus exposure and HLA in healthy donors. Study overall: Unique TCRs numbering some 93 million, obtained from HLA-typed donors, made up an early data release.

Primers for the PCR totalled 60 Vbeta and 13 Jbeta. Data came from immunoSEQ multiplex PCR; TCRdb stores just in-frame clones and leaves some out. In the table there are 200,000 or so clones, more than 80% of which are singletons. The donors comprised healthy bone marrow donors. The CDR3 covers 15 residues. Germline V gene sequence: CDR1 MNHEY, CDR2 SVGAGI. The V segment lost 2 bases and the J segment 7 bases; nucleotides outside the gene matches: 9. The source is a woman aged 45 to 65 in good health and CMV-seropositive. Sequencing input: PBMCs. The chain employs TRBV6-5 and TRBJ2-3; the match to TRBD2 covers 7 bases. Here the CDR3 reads CASSYTSTSPNTQYF. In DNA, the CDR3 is TGTGCCAGCAGTTACACTTCGACTAGCCCCAATACGCAGTATTTT.